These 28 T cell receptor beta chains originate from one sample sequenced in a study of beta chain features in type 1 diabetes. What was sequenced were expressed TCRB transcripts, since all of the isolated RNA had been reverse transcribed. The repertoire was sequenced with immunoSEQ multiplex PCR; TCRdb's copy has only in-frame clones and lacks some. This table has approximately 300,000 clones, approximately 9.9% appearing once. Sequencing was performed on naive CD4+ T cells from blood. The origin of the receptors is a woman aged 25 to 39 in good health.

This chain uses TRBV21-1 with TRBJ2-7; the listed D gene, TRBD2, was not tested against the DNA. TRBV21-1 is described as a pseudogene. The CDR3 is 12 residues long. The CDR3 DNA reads TGTGCCAGCAACGCCTGGGCTAGCGGGGAGTACTTC. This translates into CASNAWASGEYF.

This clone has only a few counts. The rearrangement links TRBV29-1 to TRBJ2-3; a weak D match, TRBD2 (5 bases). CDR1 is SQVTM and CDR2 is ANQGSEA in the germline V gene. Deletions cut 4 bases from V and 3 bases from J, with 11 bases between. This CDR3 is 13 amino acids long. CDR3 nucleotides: TGCAGCGTTGGTGTGGGAGCGACAGATACGCAGTATTTT. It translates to CSVGVGATDTQYF.

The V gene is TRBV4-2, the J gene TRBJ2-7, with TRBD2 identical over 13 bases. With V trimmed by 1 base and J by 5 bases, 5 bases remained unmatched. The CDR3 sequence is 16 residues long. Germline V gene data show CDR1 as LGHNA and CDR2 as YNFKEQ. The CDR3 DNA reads TGTGCCAGCAGCCAAGGTGGACTAGCGGGAGAGGACGAGCAGTACTTC. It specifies CASSQGGLAGEDEQYF.

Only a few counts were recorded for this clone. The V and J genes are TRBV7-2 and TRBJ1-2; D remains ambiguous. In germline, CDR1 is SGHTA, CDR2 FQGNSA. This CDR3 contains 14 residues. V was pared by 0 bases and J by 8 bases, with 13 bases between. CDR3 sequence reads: CASSLAAGTGGYTF. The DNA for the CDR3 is TGTGCCAGCAGCTTAGCGGCAGGCACGGGGGGCTACACCTTC.

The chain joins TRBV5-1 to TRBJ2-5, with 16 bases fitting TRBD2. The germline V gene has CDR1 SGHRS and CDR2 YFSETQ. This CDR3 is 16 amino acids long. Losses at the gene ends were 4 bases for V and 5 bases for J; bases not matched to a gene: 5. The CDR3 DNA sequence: TGCGCCAGCAGCCAGGGACTAGCGGGAGGGGGCGAGACCCAGTACTTC. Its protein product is CASSQGLAGGGETQYF.

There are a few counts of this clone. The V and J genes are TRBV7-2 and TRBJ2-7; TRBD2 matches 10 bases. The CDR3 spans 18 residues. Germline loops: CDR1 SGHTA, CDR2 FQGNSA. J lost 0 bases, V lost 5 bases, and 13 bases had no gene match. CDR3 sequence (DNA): TGTGCCAGCAGCCGTACTACTAGCGGGACAACCAACTCCTACGAGCAGTACTTC. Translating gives CASSRTTSGTTNSYEQYF.

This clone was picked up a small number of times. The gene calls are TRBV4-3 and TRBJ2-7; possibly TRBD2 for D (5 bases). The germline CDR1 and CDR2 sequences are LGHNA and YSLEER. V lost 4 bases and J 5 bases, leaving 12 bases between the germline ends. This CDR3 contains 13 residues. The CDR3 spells CASSRGLEDEQYF. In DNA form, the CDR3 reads TGCGCCAGCAGCCGAGGGCTAGAGGACGAGCAGTACTTC.

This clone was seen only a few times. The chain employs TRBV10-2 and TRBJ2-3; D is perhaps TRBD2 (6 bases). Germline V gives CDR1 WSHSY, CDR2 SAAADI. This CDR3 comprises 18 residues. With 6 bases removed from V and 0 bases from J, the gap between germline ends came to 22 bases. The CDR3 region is CASRIVSAMTSSTDTQYF. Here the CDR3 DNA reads TGCGCCAGCAGAATCGTTTCCGCGATGACTAGTAGCACAGATACGCAGTATTTT.

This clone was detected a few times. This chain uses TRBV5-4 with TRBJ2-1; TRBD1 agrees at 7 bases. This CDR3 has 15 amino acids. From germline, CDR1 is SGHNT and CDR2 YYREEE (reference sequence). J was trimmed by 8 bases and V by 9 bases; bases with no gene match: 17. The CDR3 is CATLRVDRTPYEQFF. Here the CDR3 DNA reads TGTGCCACTCTAAGGGTGGACAGGACCCCATATGAGCAGTTCTTC. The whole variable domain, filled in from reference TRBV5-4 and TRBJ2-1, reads ETGVTQSPTHLIKTRGQQVTLRCSSQSGHNTVSWYQQALGQGPQFIFQYYREEENGRGNFPPRFSGLQFPNYSSELNVNALELDDSALYLCATLRVDRTPYEQFFGPGTRLTVL.

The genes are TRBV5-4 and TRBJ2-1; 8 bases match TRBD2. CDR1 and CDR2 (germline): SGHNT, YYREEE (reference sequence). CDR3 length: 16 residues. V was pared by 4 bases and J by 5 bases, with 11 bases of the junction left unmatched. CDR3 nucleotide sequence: TGTGCCAGCAGCCCAGGAGGGACTAGTCGTCACAATGAGCAGTTCTTC. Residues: CASSPGGTSRHNEQFF. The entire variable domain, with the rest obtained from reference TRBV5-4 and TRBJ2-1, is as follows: ETGVTQSPTHLIKTRGQQVTLRCSSQSGHNTVSWYQQALGQGPQFIFQYYREEENGRGNFPPRFSGLQFPNYSSELNVNALELDDSALYLCASSPGGTSRHNEQFFGPGTRLTVL.

This CDR3 reads CASSLVQGDNNEQFF. In DNA, the CDR3 is TGTGCCAGCAGCTTGGTTCAGGGGGACAACAATGAGCAGTTCTTC. The J gene is TRBJ2-1, the V gene TRBV5-4, with 7 bases lining up with TRBD1. The J segment lost 5 bases and the V segment lost 0 bases, leaving 5 bases of the junction unmatched. The CDR3 runs to 15 residues. From germline, CDR1 is SGHNT and CDR2 YYREEE (reference sequence).

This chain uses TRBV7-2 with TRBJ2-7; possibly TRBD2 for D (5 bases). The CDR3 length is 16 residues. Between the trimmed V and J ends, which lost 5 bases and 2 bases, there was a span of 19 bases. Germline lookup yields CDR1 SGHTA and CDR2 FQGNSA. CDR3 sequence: CASSPYGRVEAYEQYF. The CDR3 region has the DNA TGTGCCAGCAGCCCCTACGGGCGGGTGGAAGCCTACGAGCAGTACTTC.

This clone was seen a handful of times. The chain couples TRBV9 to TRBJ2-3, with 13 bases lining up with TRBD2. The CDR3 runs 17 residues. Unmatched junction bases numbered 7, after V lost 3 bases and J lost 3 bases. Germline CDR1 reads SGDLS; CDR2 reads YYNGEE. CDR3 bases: TGTGCCAGCAGCGCCAGAGGACTAGCGGGGGAAACAGATACGCAGTATTTT. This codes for CASSARGLAGETDTQYF. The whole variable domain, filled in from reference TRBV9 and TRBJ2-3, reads DSGVTQTPKHLITATGQRVTLRCSPRSGDLSVYWYQQSLDQGLQFLIQYYNGEERAKGNILERFSAQQFPDLHSELNLSSLELGDSALYFCASSARGLAGETDTQYFGPGTRLTVL.

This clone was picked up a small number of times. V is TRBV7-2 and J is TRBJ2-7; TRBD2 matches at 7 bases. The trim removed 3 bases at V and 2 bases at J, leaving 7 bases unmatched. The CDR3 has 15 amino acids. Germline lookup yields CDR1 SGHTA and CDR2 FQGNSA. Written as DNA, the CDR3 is TGTGCCAGCAGCTTTTATGCGGGGGAAACCTACGAGCAGTACTTC. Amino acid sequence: CASSFYAGETYEQYF.

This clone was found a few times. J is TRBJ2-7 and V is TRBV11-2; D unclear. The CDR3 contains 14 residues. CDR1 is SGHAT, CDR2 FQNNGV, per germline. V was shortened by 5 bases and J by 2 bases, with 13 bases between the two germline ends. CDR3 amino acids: CASSPRGGTYEQYF. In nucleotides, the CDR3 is TGTGCCAGCAGCCCCCGCGGCGGAACCTACGAGCAGTACTTC.

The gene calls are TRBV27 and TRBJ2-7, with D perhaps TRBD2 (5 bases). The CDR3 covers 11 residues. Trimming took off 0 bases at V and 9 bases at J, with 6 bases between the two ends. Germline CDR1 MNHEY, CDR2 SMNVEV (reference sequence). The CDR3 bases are TGTGCCAGCAGTTTATCAGGGAGGCAGTACTTC. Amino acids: CASSLSGRQYF.

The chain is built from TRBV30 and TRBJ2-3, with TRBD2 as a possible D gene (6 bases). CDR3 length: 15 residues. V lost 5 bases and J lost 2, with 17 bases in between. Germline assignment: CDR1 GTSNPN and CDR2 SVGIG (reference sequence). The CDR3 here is CAWGTSSTFTDTQYF. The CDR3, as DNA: TGTGCCTGGGGGACTTCTTCAACCTTCACAGATACGCAGTATTTT.

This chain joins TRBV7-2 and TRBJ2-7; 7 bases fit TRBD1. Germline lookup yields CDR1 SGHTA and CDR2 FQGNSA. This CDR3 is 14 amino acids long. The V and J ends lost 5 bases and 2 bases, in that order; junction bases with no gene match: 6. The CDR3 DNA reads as TGTGCCAGCAGCACCCGACAGGGTGCCTACGAGCAGTACTTC. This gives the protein CASSTRQGAYEQYF.

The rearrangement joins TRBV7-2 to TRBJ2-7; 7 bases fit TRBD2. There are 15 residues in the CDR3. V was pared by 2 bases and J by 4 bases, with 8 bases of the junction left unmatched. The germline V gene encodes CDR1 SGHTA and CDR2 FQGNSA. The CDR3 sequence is CASSLMGEGRYEQYF. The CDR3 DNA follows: TGTGCCAGCAGCTTAATGGGGGAGGGCCGATACGAGCAGTACTTC.

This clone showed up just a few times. CDR3 sequence: CSVDTSGMNTEAFF. CDR3 bases: TGCAGCGTTGATACTTCAGGAATGAACACTGAAGCTTTCTTT. This chain uses TRBV29-1 with TRBJ1-1; D gene ambiguous. Trimming cost V 3 bases and J 0 bases, with 11 bases left between them. Germline V lookup: CDR1 SQVTM, CDR2 ANQGSEA. The CDR3 contains 14 residues.

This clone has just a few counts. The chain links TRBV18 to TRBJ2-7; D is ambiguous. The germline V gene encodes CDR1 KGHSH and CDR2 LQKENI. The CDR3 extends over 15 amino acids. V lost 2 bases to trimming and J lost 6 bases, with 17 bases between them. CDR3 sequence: CASSPGLQLEREQYF. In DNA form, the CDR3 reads TGTGCCAGCTCACCAGGGTTACAATTGGAGCGCGAGCAGTACTTC.

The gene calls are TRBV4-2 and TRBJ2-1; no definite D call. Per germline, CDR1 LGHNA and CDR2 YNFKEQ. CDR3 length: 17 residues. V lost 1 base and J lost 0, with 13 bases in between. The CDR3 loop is CASSQAGPMGSYNEQFF. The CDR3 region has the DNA TGTGCCAGCAGCCAAGCTGGGCCCATGGGCTCCTACAATGAGCAGTTCTTC.

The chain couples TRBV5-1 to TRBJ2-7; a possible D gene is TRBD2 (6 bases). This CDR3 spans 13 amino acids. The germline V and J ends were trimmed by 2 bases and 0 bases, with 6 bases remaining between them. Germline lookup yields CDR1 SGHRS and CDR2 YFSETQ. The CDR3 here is CASSFGGSYEQYF. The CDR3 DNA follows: TGCGCCAGCAGCTTCGGGGGCTCCTACGAGCAGTACTTC.

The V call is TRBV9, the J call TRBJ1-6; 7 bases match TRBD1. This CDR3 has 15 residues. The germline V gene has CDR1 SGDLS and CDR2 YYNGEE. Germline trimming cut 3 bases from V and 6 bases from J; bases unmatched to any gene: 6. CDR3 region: CASSEDRVGNSPLHF. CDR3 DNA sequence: TGTGCCAGCAGCGAAGACAGGGTGGGTAATTCACCCCTCCACTTT.

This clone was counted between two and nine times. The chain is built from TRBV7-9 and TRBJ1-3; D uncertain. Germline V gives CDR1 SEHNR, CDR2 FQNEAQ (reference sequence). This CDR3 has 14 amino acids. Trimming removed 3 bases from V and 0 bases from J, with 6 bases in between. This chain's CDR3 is CASSFTGSGNTIYF. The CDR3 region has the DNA TGTGCCAGCAGCTTCACGGGCTCTGGAAACACCATATATTTT.

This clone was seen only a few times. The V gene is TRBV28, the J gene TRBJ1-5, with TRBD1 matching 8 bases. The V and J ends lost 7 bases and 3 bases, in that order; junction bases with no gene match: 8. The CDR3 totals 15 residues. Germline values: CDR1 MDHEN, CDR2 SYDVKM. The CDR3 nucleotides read TGTGCCAGCAACCTCCGGGACAGGCACAATCAGCCCCAGCATTTT. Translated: CASNLRDRHNQPQHF.

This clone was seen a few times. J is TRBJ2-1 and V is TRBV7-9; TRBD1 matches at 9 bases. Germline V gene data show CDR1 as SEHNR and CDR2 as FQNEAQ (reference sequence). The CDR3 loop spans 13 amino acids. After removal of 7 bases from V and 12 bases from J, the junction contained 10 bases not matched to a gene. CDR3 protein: CASNRGLAPGQFF. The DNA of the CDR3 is TGTGCCAGCAACAGGGGGCTAGCTCCCGGGCAGTTCTTC.

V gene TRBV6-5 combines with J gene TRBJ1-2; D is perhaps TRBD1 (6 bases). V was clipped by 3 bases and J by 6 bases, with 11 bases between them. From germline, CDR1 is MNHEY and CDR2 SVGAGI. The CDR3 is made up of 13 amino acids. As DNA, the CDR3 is TGTGCCAGCAGTTATGACTCAGGGGATGGCTACACCTTC. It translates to CASSYDSGDGYTF.